Following are 16 T cell receptor beta chains from one sample sequenced in a study of molecular identifiers for immune sequencing clone quantification. MiXCR, applied by TCRdb to the PCR reads, yields one record per CDR3 protein. This table has some 680,000 distinct CDR3 sequences, about 25% appearing once. The source material was naive CD8+ T cells from blood, with Jurkat cell RNA spiked in. Noted subset: FACS-sorted CD8+CD4-CCR7+CD45RA+ naive T cells. Receptor source: a human donor in good health. Some libraries in this study had Jurkat cell RNA spiked in.

A remark on this clonotype: A much larger clone lies one base from this, so it may be a read error. The genes are TRBV5-6 and TRBJ1-1, with D possibly being TRBD1 (5 bases). The CDR3 spans 14 residues. CDR1 and CDR2 (germline): SGHDT, YYEEEE. V was clipped by 3 bases and J by 3 bases, with 12 bases between them. This chain's CDR3 is CASSSPLGDTEAFF. DNA of the CDR3: TGTGCCAGCAGCTCTCCCCTGGGGGACACTGAAGCTTTCTTT.

This clonotype has a count of ten or more. The gene calls are TRBV13 and TRBJ2-3, with TRBD2 identical over 10 bases. V shed 1 base, J shed 0 bases, and the junction held 16 bases outside the gene matches. The CDR3 covers 21 residues. Per germline, CDR1 PRHDT and CDR2 FYEKMQ (reference sequence). This chain's CDR3 is CASSLAFPSGGAYGSTDTQYF. The CDR3 nucleotides read TGTGCCAGCAGCTTAGCCTTCCCGAGCGGGGGGGCCTATGGTAGCACAGATACGCAGTATTTT.

This clonotype turned up a few times. The genes are TRBV19 and TRBJ2-1; D call uncertain. CDR1 is LNHDA and CDR2 is SQIVND in the germline V gene (reference sequence). The CDR3 is made up of 14 amino acids. V lost 2 bases to trimming and J lost 7 bases, with 12 bases between them. Written as DNA, the CDR3 is TGTGCCAGTAGTATACCTACCGGCCGGAATGAGCAGTTCTTC. Translation: CASSIPTGRNEQFF. The full variable domain, its missing parts supplied by reference TRBV19 and TRBJ2-1, is DGGITQSPKYLFRKEGQNVTLSCEQNLNHDAMYWYRQDPGQGLRLIYYSQIVNDFQKGDIAEGYSVSREKKESFPLTVTSAQKNPTAFYLCASSIPTGRNEQFFGPGTRLTVL.

This clonotype was seen repeatedly, ten times or more. The CDR3 is CASTVTGNTEAFF. The CDR3 DNA is TGTGCCAGCACCGTGACAGGAAACACTGAAGCTTTCTTT. The rearrangement joins TRBV28 to TRBJ1-1, with a weak D call TRBD1 (6 bases). The CDR3 runs to 13 residues. Trimming left V 7 bases short and J 2 bases short, with 11 bases between. Looked up from germline, CDR1 is MDHEN and CDR2 is SYDVKM.

This clonotype has a handful of counts. The rearrangement links TRBV20-1 to TRBJ2-7; TRBD2 agrees at 7 bases. The CDR3 is 16 residues long. Trimming took 0 bases from V and 2 from J; bases not matched to a gene: 10. The germline gives CDR1 DFQATT, CDR2 SNEGSKA (reference sequence). CDR3 in DNA: TGCAGTGCTAGAGACATGGCGGGGGTTCCCACCTACGAGCAGTACTTC. Translation: CSARDMAGVPTYEQYF.

A word on this clonotype: Given the absence of the conserved phenylalanine or tryptophan at the CDR3 end, a read error is likely. The chain recombines TRBV4-3 with TRBJ2-1, with TRBD1 identical over 9 bases. CDR1 and CDR2 from the germline V gene are LGHNA and YSLEER. The CDR3 contains 15 residues. With V trimmed by 5 bases and J by 6 bases, 8 bases remained unmatched. This CDR3 reads CASSTRDRATNEQFS. The CDR3 nucleotides are TGCGCCAGCAGCACCCGGGACAGGGCAACCAATGAGCAGTTCTCC.

This clonotype was recorded only once. A read error is possible here, since a much larger clone lies one base away. This rearrangement joins TRBV19 to TRBJ2-3; D is uncertain. The CDR3 is 13 amino acids. Germline V gives CDR1 LNHDA, CDR2 SQIVND (reference sequence). Written as DNA, the CDR3 is TGTGCCAGTAGAGTTAAAGGCACAGATATGCAGTATTTT. It translates to CASRVKGTDMQYF.

This clonotype was seen only a few times. The DNA for the CDR3 is TGTGCCAGCAGATTGGCGCCGGGGAATGAGCAGTTCTTC. Protein sequence: CASRLAPGNEQFF. V usage is TRBV6-2 or TRBV6-3 and J usage is TRBJ2-1; D is perhaps TRBD2 (5 bases). CDR3 length: 13 residues. Trimming removed 6 bases at V and 7 bases at J, with 13 bases between. CDR1 MNHEY and CDR2 SVGEGT come from the germline V gene.

The table lists this clonotype with a few counts. The genes are TRBV20-1 and TRBJ2-1, with 7 bases identical to TRBD2. Trimming cost V 6 bases and J 6 bases; bases outside gene matches: 5. Germline CDR1 and CDR2: DFQATT and SNEGSKA (reference sequence). This CDR3 has 12 amino acids. In nucleotides, the CDR3 is TGCAGTGCCGCCGGGACTACCAATGAGCAGTTCTTC. It yields the protein CSAAGTTNEQFF.

This chain uses TRBV14 with TRBJ2-5; possibly TRBD1 for D (6 bases). This CDR3 spans 14 amino acids. Germline V lookup: CDR1 SGHDN, CDR2 FVKESK. The V gene lost 4 bases and the J gene lost 3 bases, with 12 bases spanning the gap. CDR3 sequence reads: CASSRKQGEETQYF. DNA for the CDR3: TGTGCCAGCAGCCGGAAACAGGGCGAAGAGACCCAGTACTTC.

Details on this clonotype: Just one base apart from a much larger clone, this may be a read error. V gene TRBV27 combines with J gene TRBJ2-4; D might be TRBD1 (5 bases). CDR3 length equals 14 residues. Trimming removed 2 bases at V and 9 bases at J, with 14 bases between. The germline V gene encodes CDR1 MNHEY and CDR2 SMNVEV (reference sequence). The CDR3 sequence: CASSLGQGLGIQYF. The CDR3 nucleotides are TGTGCCAGCAGTTTAGGCCAGGGTCTTGGCATTCAGTACTTC.

This clonotype was recorded many times. The CDR3 bases are TGCAGTGCTACTTCGGGGGGGCTAGCCACCTCCTACGAGCAGTACTTC. This translates into CSATSGGLATSYEQYF. The chain joins TRBV20-1 to TRBJ2-7; 8 bases fit TRBD2. Germline trimming cut 4 bases from V and 0 bases from J; bases unmatched to any gene: 11. Germline CDR1 DFQATT, CDR2 SNEGSKA (reference sequence). This CDR3 contains 16 residues.

The CDR3 nucleotides read TGTGCCAGCAGCTTAGATATTGGCAGTAGTAACTATGGCTACACCTTC. This codes for CASSLDIGSSNYGYTF. This chain joins TRBV11-2 and TRBJ1-2; D call uncertain. The CDR3 length is 16 residues. Trimming pared 0 bases from V and 1 base from J, leaving 12 bases between. Germline V gives CDR1 SGHAT, CDR2 FQNNGV.

This clonotype was seen a few times. The genes are TRBV4-1 and TRBJ2-1, with D uncertain. Germline V gene lookup returns CDR1 MGHRA and CDR2 YSYEKL. The CDR3 is made up of 14 amino acids. V was shortened by 1 base and J by 9 bases, with 13 bases between the two germline ends. The CDR3 nucleotides read TGCGCCAGCAGCCAAGGTCAGCCGGGCGGTGAGCAGTTCTTC. This sequence encodes CASSQGQPGGEQFF.

The genes are TRBV5-4 and TRBJ2-2; the match to TRBD1 covers 9 bases. V lost 3 bases to trimming and J lost 1 base; unmatched junction nucleotides: 1. Germline V gives CDR1 SGHNT, CDR2 YYREEE (reference sequence). CDR3 length: 15 amino acids. The CDR3 bases are TGTGCCAGCAGCTGGGACAGGGAGAACACCGGGGAGCTGTTTTTT. It codes for CASSWDRENTGELFF.

This clonotype was counted at least ten times. The J gene is TRBJ1-1, the V gene TRBV27, with D uncertain. The CDR3 has 15 residues. Trimming removed 3 bases at V and 3 bases at J, with 14 bases between. Germline V gene data show CDR1 as MNHEY and CDR2 as SMNVEV (reference sequence). The CDR3 nucleotides read TGTGCCAGCAGTTTCCTTGTGGGTACTGACACTGAAGCTTTCTTT. Translation gives CASSFLVGTDTEAFF.